These T cell receptor beta chains were read from a single sample in a study of human T cells and chemical hapten exposure. TCRdb re-called the RACE reads through MiXCR, storing one row per CDR3 protein. The sample lists about 360,000 distinct CDR3 sequences, about 4.8% occurring once. The sample here was whole blood, taken in connection with sensitization to the hapten diphenylcyclopropenone (DPC). All receptors come from a woman in her forties or fifties with alopecia areata. Some clones in this sample may be carry-over from other donors' samples. The CDR3 runs from the conserved cysteine through the conserved F or W. The order of the fields is J gene, V gene, clone size, D gene, CDR3 protein, CDR3 DNA. The D gene is left open where the match is weak. Clone sizes are given selectively: once, few, many, or a class where the clone is expanded.

TRBJ2-5 TRBV5-1 many TRBD2 CASSSTASGAETQYF TGCGCCAGCAGCTCCACTGCTAGCGGGGCAGAGACCCAGTACTTC
TRBJ1-1 TRBV27 few NA CASSLRGISEAFF TGTGCCAGCAGTTTGAGGGGGATCAGTGAAGCTTTCTTT
TRBJ2-4 TRBV3-1 few NA CASSQLQNIQYF TGTGCCAGCAGCCAATTACAAAACATTCAGTACTTC
TRBJ2-1 TRBV4-2 NA NA CASSRESTGSYNEQFF TGTGCCAGCAGCCGAGAATCCACGGGATCCTACAATGAGCAGTTCTTC
TRBJ2-1 TRBV7-9 many NA CASSLAWGNSPSNEQFF TGTGCCAGCAGCTTAGCGTGGGGGAACTCCCCGTCCAATGAGCAGTTCTTC
TRBJ2-1 TRBV9 many NA CASSHGNNEQFF TGTGCCAGCAGTCACGGCAACAATGAGCAGTTCTTC
TRBJ2-7 TRBV1 NA NA CTSSQEHTGGAYEQYF TGCACCAGCAGCCAAGAGCACACGGGGGGCGCCTACGAGCAGTACTTC
TRBJ2-7 TRBV5-5 many NA CASSPLLNEQYF TGTGCCAGCAGCCCCCTACTGAACGAGCAGTACTTC
TRBJ2-5 TRBV30 few NA CAWKLDRLYQETQYF TGTGCCTGGAAACTGGACAGACTGTACCAAGAGACCCAGTACTTC
TRBJ2-7 TRBV6-5 few NA CASSYSTGLYSYEQYF TGTGCCAGCAGTTACTCGACAGGACTATACTCCTACGAGCAGTACTTC
TRBJ1-4 TRBV28 NA NA CASRGVTTTNEKLFF TGTGCCAGCAGGGGCGTAACTACAACTAATGAAAAACTGTTTTTT
TRBJ1-5 TRBV27 many NA CASSLARYQPQHF TGTGCCAGCAGTTTAGCGAGGTATCAGCCCCAGCATTTT
TRBJ1-3 TRBV30 few NA CAWSPEGNTIYF TGTGCCTGGAGCCCCGAAGGAAACACCATATATTTT